The 30 T cell receptor beta chains below all came from one sample that was sequenced in a study of naive and memory T cell subsets. Overall study results and limits: Possibly reflecting memory cells re-expressing CD45RA, a few larger clonotypes occurred in naive repertoires, especially CD8.

An equimolar mix of two oligonucleotides served as the beta constant-region primer for TRBC1 and TRBC2. Four rounds of PCR amplified the ligated cDNA using nested alpha and beta constant-region primers plus SP2. TCRdb recomputed calls from the UMI-ligation and nested PCR reads with MiXCR, one row per CDR3 protein. The sample includes roughly 92,000 distinct CDR3 sequences, 10% to 12% of them seen just once. Antigens for these TCRs are unknown. The sample consisted of naive CD4+ T cells from blood. The receptors stem from a human donor in good health.

This clonotype was seen a few times. The chain combines TRBV11-2 with TRBJ1-1, with TRBD1 as a possible D gene (5 bases). The germline CDR1 and CDR2 sequences are SGHAT and FQNNGV. V was trimmed by 5 bases and J by 7 bases, leaving 14 bases between them. The CDR3 is 13 amino acids. CDR3 bases: TGTGCCAGCAGCCCGATGAGAGACAGTGAAGCTTTCTTT. Translating it yields CASSPMRDSEAFF.

In this sample, this clonotype turned up many times. This chain joins TRBV6-2 or TRBV6-3 and TRBJ2-7; no clear D gene. The CDR3 loop spans 16 amino acids. Germline loops: CDR1 MNHEY, CDR2 SVGEGT. Trimming removed 2 bases at V and 0 bases at J, with 14 bases between. Written as DNA, the CDR3 is TGTGCCAGCAGTTACGGTGGCCCGCGACTCTCCTACGAGCAGTACTTC. Its translation: CASSYGGPRLSYEQYF.

This clonotype has at least ten counts. This sequence joins TRBV2 and TRBJ2-5; TRBD2 matches 10 bases. This CDR3 is 14 amino acids long. Losses at the gene ends were 5 bases for V and 4 bases for J; bases not matched to a gene: 4. In germline, CDR1 is SNHLY, CDR2 FYNNEI. CDR3 bases: TGTGCCAGCAGTAATTCTAGCGGGAGAGAGACCCAGTACTTC. Translation: CASSNSSGRETQYF.

This clonotype has more than one count but fewer than ten. The rearrangement uses TRBV29-1 and TRBJ1-6; D possibly corresponds to TRBD1 (5 bases). The length of the CDR3 is 14 residues. The germline gives CDR1 SQVTM, CDR2 ANQGSEA. V shed 2 bases and J shed 9 bases, with 14 bases lying between them. The CDR3 DNA reads as TGCAGCGTTGAAACAGGAGGTCGCGGTTCACCCCTCCACTTT. This translates into CSVETGGRGSPLHF. Combining the CDR3 with reference TRBV29-1 and TRBJ1-6 gives the whole variable domain SAVISQKPSRDICQRGTSLTIQCQVDSQVTMMFWYRQQPGQSLTLIATANQGSEATYESGFVIDKFPISRPNLTFSTLTVSNMSPEDSSIYLCSVETGGRGSPLHFGNGTRLTVT.

The sample holds one count of this clonotype. The chain employs TRBV5-1 and TRBJ1-5, with 7 bases aligning to TRBD1. CDR1 is SGHRS and CDR2 is YFSETQ in the germline V gene. V dropped 0 bases and J dropped 11; count of bases not matched to a gene: 5. This CDR3 spans 13 amino acids. DNA for the CDR3: TGCGCCAGCAGCTTGGAAGGGACAGCGTCCCAGCATTTT. As protein: CASSLEGTASQHF.

This clonotype occurred many times. This chain links TRBV25-1 with TRBJ2-1; 13 positions agree with TRBD2. The V segment lost 6 bases and the J segment 4 bases; nucleotides outside the gene matches: 12. This CDR3 is built from 18 residues. Per the germline V gene, CDR1 is MGHDK and CDR2 is SYGVNS. The CDR3 DNA reads as TGTGCCAGCAGCGGACTAGCGGGAGAGGGGGGGGCTTACAATGAGCAGTTCTTC. Translated: CASSGLAGEGGAYNEQFF. The full variable domain, in which reference TRBV25-1 and TRBJ2-1 provide the parts outside the CDR3, is EADIYQTPRYLVIGTGKKITLECSQTMGHDKMYWYQQDPGMELHLIHYSYGVNSTEKGDLSSESTVSRIRTEHFPLTLESARPSHTSQYLCASSGLAGEGGAYNEQFFGPGTRLTVL.

The V gene is TRBV7-2, the J gene TRBJ2-3, with D maybe TRBD2 (5 bases). The CDR3 runs 12 residues. V lost 6 bases and J 11 bases, leaving 15 bases between the germline ends. Per germline, CDR1 SGHTA and CDR2 FQGNSA. As DNA, the CDR3 is TGTGCCAGCAGTTCCCCTAGCTGGAAGCAGTATTTT. Amino acids: CASSSPSWKQYF. Drawing the rest from reference TRBV7-2 and TRBJ2-3, the complete variable domain is GAGVSQSPSNKVTEKGKDVELRCDPISGHTALYWYRQSLGQGLEFLIYFQGNSAPDKSGLPSDRFSAERTGGSVSTLTIQRTQQEDSAVYLCASSSPSWKQYFGPGTRLTVL.

V is TRBV20-1 and J is TRBJ1-6, with D possibly being TRBD1 (6 bases). This CDR3 region has 15 residues. Looked up from germline, CDR1 is DFQATT and CDR2 is SNEGSKA (reference sequence). The CDR3 coding sequence is TGCAGAGCTTCCAAAGGGGGCTCCTATAATTCACCCCTCCACTTT. Amino acid sequence: CRASKGGSYNSPLHF.

V gene TRBV29-1 combines with J gene TRBJ2-1; TRBD2 matches 8 bases. V lost 7 bases, J lost 4 bases, and 9 bases stayed unmatched. Germline CDR1 reads SQVTM; CDR2 reads ANQGSEA. The CDR3 is made up of 14 amino acids. CDR3 bases: TGCAGCGCCAACGGACTAGCTTCTTACAATGAGCAGTTCTTC. It encodes CSANGLASYNEQFF.

The rearrangement uses TRBV4-3 and TRBJ1-3; 7 bases are a match to TRBD1. CDR1 is LGHNA, CDR2 YSLEER, per germline. Trimming at V came to 3 bases and at J to 5 bases, leaving 10 bases not matched to a gene. The CDR3 contains 16 residues. The CDR3 region is CASSQQTGTVRNTIYF. As DNA, the CDR3 is TGCGCCAGCAGCCAGCAAACCGGGACAGTCAGAAACACCATATATTTT.

This clonotype was detected ten times or more. The chain employs TRBV25-1 and TRBJ2-1, with a weak D call TRBD1 (5 bases). V was pared by 3 bases and J by 9 bases, with 18 bases between. The CDR3 is 15 residues long. The germline V gene has CDR1 MGHDK and CDR2 SYGVNS. The CDR3 DNA follows: TGTGCCAGCAGTGATCCGGGTCCCCTAGGGGTTGAGCAGTTCTTC. Translation gives CASSDPGPLGVEQFF.

The rearrangement joins TRBV6-2 or TRBV6-3 to TRBJ2-3, with 9 bases lining up with TRBD2. This CDR3 region has 14 residues. V lost 10 bases and J lost 3; bases outside the gene matches: 8. Per germline, CDR1 MNHEY and CDR2 SVGEGT. Here the CDR3 DNA reads TGTGCCACAGTAGCGGGAGCATGGACAGATACGCAGTATTTT. It encodes CATVAGAWTDTQYF.

Ten or more counts support this clonotype. The chain's CDR3 is CASTTRQALNTEAFF. The DNA for the CDR3 is TGTGCCAGCACCACCAGACAGGCTCTGAACACTGAAGCTTTCTTT. The J gene is TRBJ1-1, the V gene TRBV12-3 or TRBV12-4, with D tentatively TRBD1 (6 bases). Deletions cut 7 bases from V and 0 bases from J, with 15 bases between. This CDR3 is 15 amino acids long.

Many counts were recorded for this clonotype. V is TRBV6-2 or TRBV6-3 and J is TRBJ2-1, with a tentative D call TRBD1 (6 bases). V lost 7 bases and J 2 bases, leaving 12 bases between the germline ends. Germline V gene sequence: CDR1 MNHEY, CDR2 SVGEGT. This CDR3 contains 14 residues. CDR3 coding DNA: TGTGCCAGCATCCCGGGACAAACCTACAATGAGCAGTTCTTC. Translation gives CASIPGQTYNEQFF.

This clonotype has more than one count but fewer than ten. The chain uses TRBV20-1 and TRBJ2-1; 7 positions match TRBD2. CDR1 and CDR2 from the germline V gene are DFQATT and SNEGSKA (reference sequence). Trimming took 3 bases from V and 7 from J; bases not matched to a gene: 12. This CDR3 is 15 amino acids long. The CDR3 nucleotides read TGCAGTGCTAGGTACCGAGCGGGACGCTTTAATGAGCAGTTCTTC. Translation: CSARYRAGRFNEQFF.

This clonotype was recorded a few times. J is TRBJ1-1 and V is TRBV29-1; no reliable D call. Trimming left V 6 bases short and J 7 bases short, with 15 bases between. CDR3 length: 12 amino acids. In germline, CDR1 is SQVTM, CDR2 ANQGSEA. The CDR3 DNA is TGCAGCGTCCGCCATGGGCCGGGTGAAGCTTTCTTT. This codes for CSVRHGPGEAFF. The complete variable domain, with remaining parts taken from reference TRBV29-1 and TRBJ1-1, reads SAVISQKPSRDICQRGTSLTIQCQVDSQVTMMFWYRQQPGQSLTLIATANQGSEATYESGFVIDKFPISRPNLTFSTLTVSNMSPEDSSIYLCSVRHGPGEAFFGQGTRLTVV.

This clonotype was seen only a few times. The chain links TRBV7-2 to TRBJ2-1; TRBD2 might be the D (6 bases). The germline gives CDR1 SGHTA, CDR2 FQGNSA. This CDR3 has 15 residues. The V gene lost 4 bases and the J gene lost 7 bases, with 17 bases spanning the gap. The CDR3 spells CASSSQSGGSNEQFF. The CDR3 region has the DNA TGTGCCAGCAGCTCCCAAAGCGGAGGGAGTAATGAGCAGTTCTTC. Variable domain in full (rest from reference TRBV7-2 and TRBJ2-1): GAGVSQSPSNKVTEKGKDVELRCDPISGHTALYWYRQSLGQGLEFLIYFQGNSAPDKSGLPSDRFSAERTGGSVSTLTIQRTQQEDSAVYLCASSSQSGGSNEQFFGPGTRLTVL.

The genes are TRBV27 and TRBJ1-5; D not certain. V lost 6 bases to trimming and J lost 6 bases, with 21 bases between them. Germline values: CDR1 MNHEY, CDR2 SMNVEV (reference sequence). This CDR3 region has 16 residues. The CDR3, as DNA: TGTGCCAGCAGCTTAAGATGGGGAACAGATAGTCAGCCCCAGCATTTT. This translates into CASSLRWGTDSQPQHF.

The chain employs TRBV12-3 or TRBV12-4 and TRBJ2-5; the D call may be TRBD1 or TRBD2 (5 bases each). The CDR3 runs to 16 residues. Trimming took off 6 bases at V and 0 bases at J, with 17 bases between the two ends. In DNA, the CDR3 is TGTGCCAGCAGCCCAATCGGGACCCCGTACCAAGAGACCCAGTACTTC. This codes for CASSPIGTPYQETQYF.

This clonotype was observed many times. This chain uses TRBV7-2 with TRBJ2-6; a possible D gene is TRBD1 (6 bases). Germline V lookup: CDR1 SGHTA, CDR2 FQGNSA. This CDR3 has 16 amino acids. V was trimmed by 4 bases and J by 2 bases, leaving 12 bases between them. In DNA, the CDR3 is TGTGCCAGCAGCTGGAAATCAGGGGCTGGGGCCAACGTCCTGACTTTC. Protein: CASSWKSGAGANVLTF.

This clonotype was seen a handful of times. The chain combines TRBV24-1 with TRBJ2-1; TRBD2 matches at 10 bases. Germline lookup yields CDR1 KGHDR and CDR2 SFDVKD. The CDR3 contains 15 residues. V lost 9 bases to trimming and J lost 5 bases; unmatched junction nucleotides: 9. The CDR3 DNA reads TGTGCCACCGGGGGAGGACTAGCGGAAAACAATGAGCAGTTCTTC. Protein sequence: CATGGGLAENNEQFF.

This clonotype came up many times. This chain connects TRBV11-2 to TRBJ1-5; D might be TRBD1 (5 bases). V was cut by 5 bases and J by 1 base, with 12 bases left in between. The CDR3 runs to 15 residues. Per the germline V gene, CDR1 is SGHAT and CDR2 is FQNNGV. The DNA of the CDR3 is TGTGCCAGCAGCCCGAACTGGGACAGCAATCAGCCCCAGCATTTT. This encodes CASSPNWDSNQPQHF.

J is TRBJ2-5 and V is TRBV27; D is unresolved. V dropped 5 bases and J dropped 0 bases, with 13 bases sitting between them. The CDR3 is 15 amino acids. The V gene's germline CDR1 is MNHEY and CDR2 SMNVEV (reference sequence). The CDR3 DNA follows: TGTGCCAGCAGTCAATCGTTGGGGTACCAAGAGACCCAGTACTTC. This codes for CASSQSLGYQETQYF.

V and J are TRBV15 and TRBJ2-1; perhaps TRBD2 as D (7 bases). CDR1 is LNHNV, CDR2 YYDKDF, per germline (reference sequence). The CDR3 totals 15 residues. V lost 0 bases and J 8 bases, leaving 14 bases between the germline ends. The CDR3 bases are TGTGCCACCAGCAGAGAACGGGGGGCCCTCGATGAGCAGTTCTTC. This codes for CATSRERGALDEQFF.

The chain employs TRBV6-6 and TRBJ2-6, with D possibly TRBD2 on 6 matching bases. From germline, CDR1 is MNHNY and CDR2 SVGAGI (reference sequence). The CDR3 totals 17 residues. V gave up 10 bases and J gave up 1 base, with 20 bases separating them. The CDR3 loop reads CATNPRSGRSGANVLTF. Written as DNA, the CDR3 is TGTGCCACCAACCCGAGGTCAGGGAGGTCTGGGGCCAACGTCCTGACTTTC.

The table lists this clonotype with a few counts. Being one base from a much bigger clone, this may be a read error. The rearrangement joins TRBV7-9 to TRBJ2-1; D gene unclear. The V and J ends lost 5 bases and 6 bases respectively, with 2 bases between them. The CDR3 length is 10 residues. CDR1 SEHNR and CDR2 FQNEAQ come from the germline V gene (reference sequence). The CDR3 loop is CASSPNEQFF. The CDR3 region has the DNA TGTGCCAGCAGCCCCAATGAGCAGTTCTTC.

In its sample, this clonotype was seen a few times. The chain employs TRBV6-6 and TRBJ2-5; D remains ambiguous. The CDR3 covers 11 residues. Deletions cut 7 bases from V and 5 bases from J, with 8 bases between. Germline CDR1 is MNHNY and CDR2 is SVGAGI (reference sequence). CDR3 in DNA: TGTGCCAGCACAAGGGCGGAGACCCAGTACTTC. Translated, it gives CASTRAETQYF.

This clonotype was detected only a few times. V and J are TRBV7-2 and TRBJ2-3; 12 bases line up with TRBD1. The germline V gene has CDR1 SGHTA and CDR2 FQGNSA. V gave up 6 bases and J gave up 6 bases; unmatched junction bases: 13. There are 17 residues in the CDR3. CDR3 residues: CASRLTLGTGGADTQYF. The CDR3 DNA reads TGTGCCAGCAGGCTGACCCTCGGGACAGGGGGCGCGGATACGCAGTATTTT.

This rearrangement joins TRBV6-2 or TRBV6-3 to TRBJ1-2; D remains unclear. The germline V and J ends were trimmed by 5 bases and 4 bases, with 17 bases remaining between them. In germline, CDR1 is MNHEY, CDR2 SVGEGT. The CDR3 covers 15 residues. The CDR3: CASSTGRGGIYGYTF. CDR3 in DNA: TGTGCCAGCAGTACCGGACGCGGCGGCATCTATGGCTACACCTTC.

This clonotype was found many times. The chain links TRBV6-6 to TRBJ2-3; no definite D call. V was pared by 6 bases and J by 1 base, with 17 bases between. Germline loops: CDR1 MNHNY, CDR2 SVGAGI (reference sequence). This CDR3 contains 16 residues. CDR3 sequence: CASRSHKGQGTDTQYF. In DNA, the CDR3 is TGTGCCAGCAGGTCCCACAAGGGCCAGGGCACAGATACGCAGTATTTT.